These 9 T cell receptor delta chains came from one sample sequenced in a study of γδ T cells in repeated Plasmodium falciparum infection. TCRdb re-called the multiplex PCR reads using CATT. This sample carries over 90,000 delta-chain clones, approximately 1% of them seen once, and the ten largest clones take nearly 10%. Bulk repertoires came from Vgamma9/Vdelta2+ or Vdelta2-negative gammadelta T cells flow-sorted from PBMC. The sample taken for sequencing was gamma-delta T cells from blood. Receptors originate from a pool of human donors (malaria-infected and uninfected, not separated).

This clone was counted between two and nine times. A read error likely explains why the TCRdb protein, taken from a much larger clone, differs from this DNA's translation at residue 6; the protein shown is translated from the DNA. The CDR3 region is CACDTILGDTRALTAQLFF. DNA for the CDR3: TGTGCCTGTGACACCATACTGGGGGATACGCGGGCTTTGACAGCACAACTCTTCTTT. The chain joins TRDV2 to TRDJ2, with 13 bases lining up with TRDD3. No J gene was available from TCRdb, and it was assigned here by a germline match of the DNA. With 0 bases clipped from V and 0 bases from J, the junction kept 6 bases outside the gene matches. Germline V gene sequence: CDR1 GEAIGNYY, CDR2 EKD. The CDR3 is 19 amino acids.

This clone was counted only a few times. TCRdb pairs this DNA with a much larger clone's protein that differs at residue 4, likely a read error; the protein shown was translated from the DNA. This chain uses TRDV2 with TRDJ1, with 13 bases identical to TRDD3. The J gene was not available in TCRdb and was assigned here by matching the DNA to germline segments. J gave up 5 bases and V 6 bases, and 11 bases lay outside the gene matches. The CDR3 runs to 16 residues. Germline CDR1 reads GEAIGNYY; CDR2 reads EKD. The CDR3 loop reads CACNPMTGGYADKLIF. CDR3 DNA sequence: TGTGCCTGTAACCCAATGACTGGGGGATACGCGGATAAACTCATCTTT.

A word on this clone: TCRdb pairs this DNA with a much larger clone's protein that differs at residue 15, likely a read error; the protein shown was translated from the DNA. The CDR3, as DNA: TGTGCCTGTGACACCCTCGAAGTACTGGGGGAAGACACCGATGAACTCATCTTT. Its translation is CACDTLEVLGEDTDELIF. The chain links TRDV2 to TRDJ1; TRDD3 agrees at 9 bases. The CDR3 spans 18 residues. CDR1 and CDR2 from the germline V gene are GEAIGNYY and EKD.

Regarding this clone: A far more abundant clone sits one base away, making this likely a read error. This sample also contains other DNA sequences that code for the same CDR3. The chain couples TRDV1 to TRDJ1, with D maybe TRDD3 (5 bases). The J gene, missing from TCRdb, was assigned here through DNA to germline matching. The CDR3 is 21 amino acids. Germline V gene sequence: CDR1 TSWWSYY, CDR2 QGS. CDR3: CALGEFGSPLGTELYTDKLIF. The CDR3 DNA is TGTGCCCTTGGGGAATTTGGGTCTCCGTTGGGTACTGAGTTATACACCGATAAACTCATCTTT.

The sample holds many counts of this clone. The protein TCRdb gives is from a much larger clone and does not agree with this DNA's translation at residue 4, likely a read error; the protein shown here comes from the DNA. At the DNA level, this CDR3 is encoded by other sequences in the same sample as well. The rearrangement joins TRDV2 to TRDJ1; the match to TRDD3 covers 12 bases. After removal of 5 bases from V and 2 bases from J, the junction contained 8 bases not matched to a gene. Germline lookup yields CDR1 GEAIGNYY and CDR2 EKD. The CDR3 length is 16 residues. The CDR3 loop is CACGLLGDTGTDKLIF. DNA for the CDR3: TGTGCCTGTGGCCTACTGGGGGATACAGGTACCGATAAACTCATCTTT.

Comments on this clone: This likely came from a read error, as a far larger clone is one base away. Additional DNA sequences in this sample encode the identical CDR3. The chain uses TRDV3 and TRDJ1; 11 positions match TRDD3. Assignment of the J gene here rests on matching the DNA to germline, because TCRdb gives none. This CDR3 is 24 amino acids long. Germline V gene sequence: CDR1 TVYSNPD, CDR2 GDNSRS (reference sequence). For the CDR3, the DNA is TGTGCATTTTCAGTTCAAGACTGGGGGATATACCACTCCGCTACAGTATTCTACACCGATAAACTCATCTTT. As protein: CAFSVQDWGIYHSATVFYTDKLIF.

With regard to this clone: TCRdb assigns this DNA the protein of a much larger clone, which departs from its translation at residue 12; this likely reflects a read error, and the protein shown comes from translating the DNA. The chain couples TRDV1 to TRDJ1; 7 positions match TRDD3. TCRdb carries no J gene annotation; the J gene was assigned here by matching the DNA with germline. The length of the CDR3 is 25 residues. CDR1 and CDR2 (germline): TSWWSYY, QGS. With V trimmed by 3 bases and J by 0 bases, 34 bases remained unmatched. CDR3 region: CALGDSYREHHPGGRDIPYTDKLIF. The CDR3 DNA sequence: TGTGCTCTTGGGGATTCTTACAGGGAGCACCATCCTGGGGGCCGCGACATCCCGTACACCGATAAACTCATCTTT.

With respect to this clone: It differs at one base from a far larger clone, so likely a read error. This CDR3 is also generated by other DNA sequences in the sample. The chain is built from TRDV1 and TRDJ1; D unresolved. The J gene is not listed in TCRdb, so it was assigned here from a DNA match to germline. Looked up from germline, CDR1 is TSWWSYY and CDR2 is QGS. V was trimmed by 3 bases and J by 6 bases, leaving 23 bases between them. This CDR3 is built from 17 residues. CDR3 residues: CALGEITAFTVLYKLIF. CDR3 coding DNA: TGTGCTCTTGGGGAGATTACGGCCTTTACTGTATTGTATAAACTCATCTTT.

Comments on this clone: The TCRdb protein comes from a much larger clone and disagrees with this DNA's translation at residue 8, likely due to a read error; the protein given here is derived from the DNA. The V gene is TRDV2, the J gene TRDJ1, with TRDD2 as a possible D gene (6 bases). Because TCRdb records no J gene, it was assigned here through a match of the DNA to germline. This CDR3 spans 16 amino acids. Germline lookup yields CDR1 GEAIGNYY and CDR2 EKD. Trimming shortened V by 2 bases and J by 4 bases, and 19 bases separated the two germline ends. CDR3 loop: CACDSLLQGGYDKLIF. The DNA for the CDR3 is TGTGCCTGTGACAGCCTCCTACAGGGGGGGTACGATAAACTCATCTTT.